A single sample gave rise to the 20 T cell receptor beta chains below, sequenced in a study of CD8 T cells in ankylosing spondylitis. A single record per CDR3 protein comes from TCRdb applying MiXCR to the 5' RACE reads. The table lists hundreds of thousands of distinct CDR3 sequences, about 10% of them singletons, with over 20% in the top ten. Material: blood, either unsorted or a sorted T cell fraction (not recorded which). These receptors were taken from a male donor with ankylosing spondylitis or in good health (not recorded which).

This chain connects TRBV10-3 to TRBJ2-7, with a tentative D call TRBD1 (5 bases). Germline V lookup: CDR1 ENHRY, CDR2 SYGVKD. Trimming stripped 3 bases from V and 3 bases from J, with 9 bases between. This CDR3 comprises 13 residues. The CDR3 nucleotides read TGTGCCATCAGTGAAACAGGTCTCTACGAGCAGTACTTC. This sequence encodes CAISETGLYEQYF.

As concerns this clonotype: This clone may be a read error of a much larger clone one base away. The V and J genes are TRBV20-1 and TRBJ2-4, with a possible D match to TRBD1 (5 bases). This CDR3 is 16 amino acids long. Looked up from germline, CDR1 is DFQATT and CDR2 is SNEGSKA (reference sequence). The CDR3 DNA sequence: TGCAGTGCTAGAGATGGACAAGAGTTAATAGGTGACATTCGGTACTTC. This codes for CSARDGQELIGDIRYF.

The chain joins TRBV20-1 to TRBJ1-2; possibly TRBD1 for D (5 bases). Deletions cut 3 bases from V and 3 bases from J, with 20 bases between. Germline V gene lookup returns CDR1 DFQATT and CDR2 SNEGSKA (reference sequence). The CDR3 extends over 16 amino acids. CDR3 bases: TGCAGTGCTAGGGCTGTTTCGAAGCAGGGCCACTATGGCTACACCTTC. It codes for CSARAVSKQGHYGYTF.

In nucleotides, the CDR3 is TGTGCCAGCAGCGTAACTAGCGGGGGGGCCAACGGGGAGCTGTTTTTT. Translated: CASSVTSGGANGELFF. The rearrangement links TRBV9 to TRBJ2-2, with 13 bases that match TRBD2. With V trimmed by 1 base and J by 7 bases, 4 bases remained unmatched. This CDR3 is 16 amino acids long. The germline V gene has CDR1 SGDLS and CDR2 YYNGEE.

In DNA form, the CDR3 reads TGTGCCAGCAGCCCCGGACAGGGTAGGAATCAGCCCCAGCATTTT. Protein product: CASSPGQGRNQPQHF. This chain uses TRBV7-2 with TRBJ1-5, with TRBD1 identical over 8 bases. Trimming took 5 bases from V and 4 from J; bases not matched to a gene: 7. Germline CDR1 SGHTA, CDR2 FQGNSA. The CDR3 contains 15 residues.

The rearrangement uses TRBV25-1 and TRBJ1-2, with TRBD1 identical over 7 bases. The CDR3 is 14 amino acids. The V and J ends lost 3 bases and 6 bases, in that order; junction bases with no gene match: 7. The germline CDR1 and CDR2 sequences are MGHDK and SYGVNS. CDR3 nucleotide sequence: TGTGCCAGCAGTGATGCAGGGGGAATGGATGGCTACACCTTC. Protein product: CASSDAGGMDGYTF.

This clonotype was observed at least ten times. The chain employs TRBV5-1 and TRBJ2-7; no reliable D call. This CDR3 spans 13 amino acids. Germline-derived CDR1 and CDR2 are SGHRS and YFSETQ. Trimming removed 0 bases at V and 3 bases at J, with 7 bases between. CDR3 in amino acids: CASSLDGYYEQYF. In DNA form, the CDR3 reads TGCGCCAGCAGCTTGGATGGGTACTACGAGCAGTACTTC.

This clonotype was detected ten times or more. The V and J genes are TRBV10-3 and TRBJ2-5; the match to TRBD2 covers 7 bases. V lost 11 bases and J lost 2; bases outside the gene matches: 20. Germline V gives CDR1 ENHRY, CDR2 SYGVKD. CDR3 length: 17 residues. The CDR3 nucleotides are TGTGCCCCCGCGGAGCGTTTGCGGGGGACCTCACAAGAGACCCAGTACTTC. Its translation is CAPAERLRGTSQETQYF.

The table lists this clonotype with many counts. This sequence joins TRBV11-2 and TRBJ1-2, with 7 bases that match TRBD1. The CDR3 is made up of 15 amino acids. Germline loops: CDR1 SGHAT, CDR2 FQNNGV. The trim removed 1 base at V and 6 bases at J, leaving 8 bases unmatched. This CDR3 is CASSLVVDRADGYTF. The CDR3 DNA follows: TGTGCCAGCAGCTTAGTCGTTGACAGGGCGGATGGCTACACCTTC.

This clonotype has ten or more counts. V gene TRBV12-3 or TRBV12-4 combines with J gene TRBJ1-1; a weak D match, TRBD1 (5 bases). This CDR3 has 14 amino acids. The ends were cut back, 5 bases at V and 7 bases at J, with 17 bases in the middle. The CDR3 DNA reads as TGTGCCAGCAGTCCTTCGACCGGGACGGATGAAGCTTTCTTT. Its protein product is CASSPSTGTDEAFF.

This clonotype was detected ten times or more. The CDR3 coding sequence is TGTGCCAGCAGCTTAGGAGGTTACAGGGCGGACAATTCACCCCTCCACTTT. Translation gives CASSLGGYRADNSPLHF. This sequence joins TRBV11-2 and TRBJ1-6; a possible D gene is TRBD1 (6 bases). Germline V CDR1 and CDR2: SGHAT, FQNNGV. CDR3 length equals 17 residues. Trimming removed 1 base from V and 7 bases from J, with 17 bases in between.

The chain couples TRBV19 to TRBJ1-4; D gene unclear. V was shortened by 4 bases and J by 5 bases, with 8 bases between the two germline ends. Germline V CDR1 and CDR2: LNHDA, SQIVND (reference sequence). The CDR3 is made up of 13 amino acids. CDR3 coding DNA: TGTGCCAGTAGTAGAGACCACAATGAAAAACTGTTTTTT. This codes for CASSRDHNEKLFF.

This clonotype has ten or more counts. The rearrangement uses TRBV12-3 or TRBV12-4 and TRBJ2-3; the match to TRBD2 covers 7 bases. The CDR3 covers 15 residues. With V trimmed by 3 bases and J by 0 bases, 3 bases remained unmatched. CDR3 coding DNA: TGTGCCAGCAGTTTTCGGGGGGTGAGCACAGATACGCAGTATTTT. Amino acid sequence: CASSFRGVSTDTQYF.

CDR3 DNA sequence: TGTGCCAGCAGGGGACAGGGGCTCTACGAGCAGTACTTC. It encodes CASRGQGLYEQYF. This chain uses TRBV6-1 with TRBJ2-7; 10 bases agree with TRBD1. Germline trimming cut 6 bases from V and 3 bases from J; bases unmatched to any gene: 2. CDR1 is MNHNS, CDR2 SASEGT, per germline. This CDR3 contains 13 residues.

This clonotype came up many times. The gene calls are TRBV7-2 and TRBJ2-5; 7 bases agree with TRBD1. The CDR3 runs 14 residues. CDR1 and CDR2 (germline): SGHTA, FQGNSA. Unmatched junction bases numbered 7, after V lost 4 bases and J lost 5 bases. In nucleotides, the CDR3 is TGTGCCAGCAGCTCCGGGACAGTTAGCGAGACCCAGTACTTC. Translated: CASSSGTVSETQYF.

Ten or more counts support this clonotype. This rearrangement joins TRBV5-6 to TRBJ2-3; a weak D match, TRBD2 (6 bases). The V and J ends lost 4 bases and 9 bases respectively, with 12 bases between them. The CDR3 covers 12 residues. CDR1 is SGHDT and CDR2 is YYEEEE in the germline V gene. CDR3 DNA sequence: TGTGCCAGCAGCGCGACTAGTTGGACGCAGTATTTT. It encodes CASSATSWTQYF.

In its sample, this clonotype was seen a few times. J is TRBJ2-2 and V is TRBV5-4, with D unresolved. The V and J ends lost 2 bases and 1 base respectively, with 9 bases between them. CDR1 is SGHNT, CDR2 YYREEE, per germline (reference sequence). CDR3 length: 15 amino acids. The CDR3: CASSFETGNTGELFF. The CDR3 bases are TGTGCCAGCAGCTTTGAGACGGGGAACACCGGGGAGCTGTTTTTT. The full variable domain, rest sourced from reference TRBV5-4 and TRBJ2-2, is ETGVTQSPTHLIKTRGQQVTLRCSSQSGHNTVSWYQQALGQGPQFIFQYYREEENGRGNFPPRFSGLQFPNYSSELNVNALELDDSALYLCASSFETGNTGELFFGEGSRLTVL.

V usage is TRBV6-2 or TRBV6-3 and J usage is TRBJ1-5; the match to TRBD1 covers 12 bases. V lost 7 bases, J lost 7 bases, and 8 bases stayed unmatched. Germline assignment: CDR1 MNHEY and CDR2 SVGEGT. CDR3 length: 15 amino acids. This chain's CDR3 is CASTDGTGGWQPQHF. CDR3 in DNA: TGTGCCAGCACAGACGGGACAGGGGGCTGGCAGCCCCAGCATTTT.

The genes are TRBV28 and TRBJ2-3; TRBD1 matches at 7 bases. The CDR3 is made up of 13 amino acids. The germline V gene has CDR1 MDHEN and CDR2 SYDVKM. The V and J ends lost 5 bases and 5 bases, in that order; junction bases with no gene match: 4. CDR3 residues: CASSTGVVDTQYF. The CDR3 DNA reads TGTGCCAGCAGTACAGGGGTGGTAGATACGCAGTATTTT.

The CDR3 nucleotides are TGTGCCAGCAGCCTGGGACAGGGCTTAGCCACCGGGGAGCTGTTTTTT. It specifies CASSLGQGLATGELFF. The chain is built from TRBV7-9 and TRBJ2-2, with 9 bases identical to TRBD1. There are 16 residues in the CDR3. From germline, CDR1 is SEHNR and CDR2 FQNEAQ (reference sequence). V lost 5 bases, J lost 4 bases, and 8 bases stayed unmatched.